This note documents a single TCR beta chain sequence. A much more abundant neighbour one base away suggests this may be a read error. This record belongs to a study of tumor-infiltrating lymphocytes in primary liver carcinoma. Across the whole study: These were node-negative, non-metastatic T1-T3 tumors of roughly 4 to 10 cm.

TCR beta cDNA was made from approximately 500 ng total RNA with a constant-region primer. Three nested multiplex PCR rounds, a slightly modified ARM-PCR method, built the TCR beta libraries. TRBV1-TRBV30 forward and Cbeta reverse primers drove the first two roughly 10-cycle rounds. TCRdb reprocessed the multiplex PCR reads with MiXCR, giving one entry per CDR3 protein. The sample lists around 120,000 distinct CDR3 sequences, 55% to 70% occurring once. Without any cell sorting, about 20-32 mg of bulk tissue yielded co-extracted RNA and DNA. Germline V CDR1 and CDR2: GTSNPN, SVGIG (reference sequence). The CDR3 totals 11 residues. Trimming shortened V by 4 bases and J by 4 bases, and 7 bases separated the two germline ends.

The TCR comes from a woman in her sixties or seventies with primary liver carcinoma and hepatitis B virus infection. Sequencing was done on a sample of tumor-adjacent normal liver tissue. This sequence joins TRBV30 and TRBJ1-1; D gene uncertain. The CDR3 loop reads CAWIRSTEAFF. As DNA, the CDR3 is TGTGCCTGGATCCGGAGCACTGAAGCTTTCTTT.